The 28 T cell receptor beta chains below all came from one sample that was sequenced in a study of cytomegalovirus exposure and HLA in healthy donors. The PCR had 60 Vbeta and 13 Jbeta primers. Generated by immunoSEQ multiplex PCR, the TCRdb table keeps only in-frame clones and is missing some. The table has 130,000 to 150,000 clones, 80% seen once; the top ten hold 6.5% to 7%. Sequenced: PBMCs. Receptor source: a middle-aged man in good health and CMV-seropositive.

This chain joins TRBV29-1 and TRBJ1-2, with D tentatively TRBD1 (6 bases). Trimming cost V 2 bases and J 4 bases, with 11 bases left between them. The CDR3 is 13 residues long. Germline CDR1 and CDR2: SQVTM and ANQGSEA. The CDR3 loop is CSVERGQAYGYTF. The CDR3 DNA sequence: TGCAGCGTTGAAAGGGGACAAGCCTATGGCTACACCTTC.

This chain links TRBV6-5 with TRBJ2-2, with no clear D. The CDR3 is 14 residues long. V lost 2 bases and J 7 bases, leaving 11 bases between the germline ends. Germline CDR1 is MNHEY and CDR2 is SVGAGI. CDR3 nucleotides: TGTGCCAGCAGTTACGCTGGGTACAGCGGGGAGCTGTTTTTT. This sequence encodes CASSYAGYSGELFF.

The chain employs TRBV6-5 and TRBJ2-4; 7 bases agree with TRBD2. There are 14 residues in the CDR3. Looked up from germline, CDR1 is MNHEY and CDR2 is SVGAGI. Trimming at V came to 6 bases and at J to 6 bases, leaving 8 bases not matched to a gene. This CDR3 is CASSPAGTSNIQYF. In nucleotides, the CDR3 is TGTGCCAGCAGCCCAGCGGGGACCTCAAACATTCAGTACTTC.

The chain uses TRBV7-2 and TRBJ2-5; D not certain. Germline values: CDR1 SGHTA, CDR2 FQGNSA. CDR3 length equals 12 residues. V was trimmed by 6 bases and J by 4 bases, leaving 9 bases between them. The CDR3 DNA is TGTGCCAGCAGGCGTCCTGGAGAGACCCAGTACTTC. Encoded protein: CASRRPGETQYF.

Here the CDR3 DNA reads TGCAGTTCCAGGGATTACACTGAAGCTTTCTTT. As protein: CSSRDYTEAFF. The J gene is TRBJ1-1, the V gene TRBV20-1, with TRBD1 as a possible D gene (5 bases). Germline CDR1 is DFQATT and CDR2 is SNEGSKA (reference sequence). Trimming removed 8 bases at V and 3 bases at J, with 10 bases between. This CDR3 has 11 amino acids.

The chain couples TRBV18 to TRBJ2-1; 16 nucleotides match TRBD2. The CDR3 runs to 19 residues. The trim removed 5 bases at V and 4 bases at J, leaving 11 bases unmatched. The V gene's germline CDR1 is KGHSH and CDR2 LQKENI. The CDR3 sequence is CASSSLMGTSGRGYNEQFF. The CDR3 DNA is TGTGCCAGCTCATCTTTAATGGGGACTAGCGGGAGGGGATACAATGAGCAGTTCTTC.

The chain uses TRBV5-1 and TRBJ2-2; TRBD2 agrees at 12 bases. This CDR3 contains 15 residues. Germline lookup yields CDR1 SGHRS and CDR2 YFSETQ. V lost 5 bases to trimming and J lost 7 bases; unmatched junction nucleotides: 6. The CDR3 DNA reads as TGCGCCAGCAGTCGACTAGCGGGAGACCTCGGGGAGCTGTTTTTT. It specifies CASSRLAGDLGELFF.

This clone was recorded once. The rearrangement links TRBV6-5 to TRBJ1-2, with TRBD1 matching over 8 bases. CDR3 size: 15 residues. Germline V CDR1 and CDR2: MNHEY, SVGAGI. Trimming cost V 7 bases and J 8 bases; bases outside gene matches: 15. In DNA, the CDR3 is TGTGCCAGCATTACCCCACAGGGGGGCGCGGAAGGCTACACCTTC. Its protein product is CASITPQGGAEGYTF.

The chain couples TRBV23-1 to TRBJ1-4; 7 positions match TRBD1. TRBV23-1 is an ORF for which the function is uncertain. J gave up 1 base and V 4 bases, and 9 bases lay outside the gene matches. This CDR3 is 17 amino acids long. CDR3 in amino acids: CASSRTRDRETNEKLFF. DNA of the CDR3: TGCGCCAGCAGTCGGACACGCGACAGGGAAACTAATGAAAAACTGTTTTTT.

The chain combines TRBV7-6 with TRBJ2-1; 13 positions match TRBD2. Germline V gives CDR1 SGHVS, CDR2 FNYEAQ. Trimming removed 7 bases from V and 6 bases from J; junction bases left unmatched: 9. The CDR3 length is 16 residues. This CDR3 reads CASTLLAGGIANEQFF. The CDR3 region has the DNA TGTGCCAGCACCCTACTAGCGGGAGGGATTGCCAATGAGCAGTTCTTC. Based on the CDR3 plus reference TRBV7-6 and TRBJ2-1, the full variable domain is GAGVSQSPRYKVTKRGQDVALRCDPISGHVSLYWYRQALGQGPEFLTYFNYEAQQDKSGLPNDRFSAERPEGSISTLTIQRTEQRDSAMYRCASTLLAGGIANEQFFGPGTRLTVL.

V gene TRBV29-1 combines with J gene TRBJ1-3; D call uncertain. CDR3 length equals 13 residues. From germline, CDR1 is SQVTM and CDR2 ANQGSEA. Trimming took off 7 bases at V and 5 bases at J, with 15 bases between the two ends. The CDR3 nucleotides are TGCAGCGGCCACAACTATGAAAGAAACACCATATATTTT. Protein: CSGHNYERNTIYF.

The J gene is TRBJ1-2, the V gene TRBV6-6; D remains unclear. This CDR3 is 13 amino acids long. Germline CDR1 reads MNHNY; CDR2 reads SVGAGI (reference sequence). The germline V and J ends were trimmed by 4 bases and 3 bases, with 9 bases remaining between them. The CDR3 sequence is CASSSPGDYGYTF. The CDR3 coding sequence is TGTGCCAGCAGTTCTCCTGGAGACTATGGCTACACCTTC.

J is TRBJ2-5 and V is TRBV6-1; 9 bases are a match to TRBD2. The DNA end is more similar to TRBJ2-7, so the J call may be wrong. Germline assignment: CDR1 MNHNS and CDR2 SASEGT. This CDR3 contains 13 residues. Written as DNA, the CDR3 is TGTGCCAGCAGTATGCGGGGGGGCTACGAGCAGTACTTC. Residues: CASSMRGGYEQYF.

As DNA, the CDR3 is TGTGCCAGCAGCCTAAAGGGGACAGGGGAGTATGGCTACACCTTC. Amino acid sequence: CASSLKGTGEYGYTF. The rearrangement uses TRBV11-3 and TRBJ1-2; 10 bases line up with TRBD1. Germline CDR1 is SGHNT and CDR2 is YENEEA. V lost 5 bases to trimming and J lost 5 bases; unmatched junction nucleotides: 8. There are 15 residues in the CDR3.

The V gene is TRBV10-2, the J gene TRBJ1-5; 10 nucleotides agree with TRBD1. With V trimmed by 3 bases and J by 2 bases, 7 bases remained unmatched. The CDR3 has 17 residues. Germline CDR1 reads WSHSY; CDR2 reads SAAADI. The CDR3 DNA is TGCGCCAGCAGTGACTCTCCGGGACAGGGGCGCAATCAGCCCCAGCATTTT. Translating gives CASSDSPGQGRNQPQHF.

The gene calls are TRBV7-8 and TRBJ2-5; 8 bases agree with TRBD1. Trimming took 5 bases from V and 5 from J; bases not matched to a gene: 10. The germline V gene encodes CDR1 SGHVS and CDR2 FQNEAQ. The CDR3 runs 15 residues. The CDR3 loop is CASSRRQGHGETQYF. The DNA of the CDR3 is TGTGCCAGCAGCCGACGACAGGGGCATGGGGAGACCCAGTACTTC.

The chain joins TRBV5-6 to TRBJ2-5, with D tentatively TRBD1 (5 bases). The length of the CDR3 is 15 residues. V was pared by 0 bases and J by 0 bases, with 9 bases between. Germline values: CDR1 SGHDT, CDR2 YYEEEE. The CDR3: CASSLGQQYQETQYF. CDR3 in DNA: TGTGCCAGCAGCTTGGGACAGCAGTACCAAGAGACCCAGTACTTC.

V and J are TRBV2 and TRBJ1-1, with a possible D match to TRBD1 (5 bases). CDR3 size: 15 residues. Germline V gene sequence: CDR1 SNHLY, CDR2 FYNNEI. The V end was cut by 2 bases, the J end by 5 bases, with 15 bases between. The CDR3 nucleotides read TGTGCCAGCAGTGAAAGGAGGGGACTTCCGACTGAAGCTTTCTTT. It is translated as CASSERRGLPTEAFF.

The gene calls are TRBV6-5 and TRBJ1-2; D perhaps matches TRBD1 (5 bases). Trimming stripped 2 bases from V and 8 bases from J, with 12 bases between. The CDR3 totals 13 residues. Germline V gene data show CDR1 as MNHEY and CDR2 as SVGAGI. The CDR3 region has the DNA TGTGCCAGCAGTTACGGCAGGGCTGAAGGCTACACCTTC. Amino acids: CASSYGRAEGYTF.

The rearrangement joins TRBV10-1 to TRBJ1-3, with 7 bases fitting TRBD1. Germline values: CDR1 WNHNN, CDR2 SYGVQD (reference sequence). The CDR3 length is 15 residues. Unmatched junction bases numbered 10, after V lost 11 bases and J lost 0 bases. The CDR3 nucleotides read TGCGCCGGTCGGGACAGAGCTGACTCTGGAAACACCATATATTTT. It specifies CAGRDRADSGNTIYF.

The genes are TRBV4-1 and TRBJ1-1; D is possibly TRBD1 (6 bases). The CDR3 has 15 residues. CDR1 and CDR2 from the germline V gene are MGHRA and YSYEKL. V gave up 3 bases and J gave up 4 bases, with 15 bases separating them. Here the CDR3 reads CASSHQTGSATEAFF. In DNA form, the CDR3 reads TGCGCCAGCAGCCACCAGACAGGATCCGCCACTGAAGCTTTCTTT.

The chain recombines TRBV7-6 with TRBJ1-4; no clear D gene. The CDR3 length is 16 residues. Trimming removed 4 bases from V and 4 bases from J, with 16 bases in between. Germline lookup yields CDR1 SGHVS and CDR2 FNYEAQ. In DNA, the CDR3 is TGTGCCAGCAGCTCCCCACGAGGGAGGCATAATGAAAAACTGTTTTTT. Protein: CASSSPRGRHNEKLFF.

The CDR3 DNA reads as TGCGCCAGCAGCTTTAACCGGGACAGAAACACTGAAGCTTTCTTT. Translated, it gives CASSFNRDRNTEAFF. The chain joins TRBV5-1 to TRBJ1-1; 7 bases map to TRBD1. From germline, CDR1 is SGHRS and CDR2 YFSETQ. The trim removed 2 bases at V and 2 bases at J, leaving 6 bases unmatched. The CDR3 loop spans 15 amino acids.

The sample holds a few counts of this clone. This chain links TRBV7-2 with TRBJ2-4; 8 bases are shared with TRBD2. The CDR3 consists of 16 residues. Trimming removed 1 base from V and 9 bases from J; junction bases left unmatched: 11. Germline assignment: CDR1 SGHTA and CDR2 FQGNSA. The CDR3 DNA follows: TGTGCCAGCAGCTTAGTCTTCGCGGGGGGTGGGGGCATTCAGTACTTC. Its translation is CASSLVFAGGGGIQYF.

The chain combines TRBV5-5 with TRBJ2-7, with 7 bases matching TRBD2. Germline CDR1 and CDR2: SGHKS and YYEKEE (reference sequence). The CDR3 contains 16 residues. Losses at the gene ends were 0 bases for V and 0 bases for J; bases not matched to a gene: 6. The CDR3 loop is CASSLGASGSSYEQYF. CDR3 nucleotides: TGTGCCAGCAGCTTGGGAGCTAGCGGTAGCTCCTACGAGCAGTACTTC.

The rearrangement links TRBV6-5 to TRBJ2-2; 9 nucleotides align to TRBD2. Trimming took 6 bases from V and 4 from J; bases not matched to a gene: 6. Germline V gene sequence: CDR1 MNHEY, CDR2 SVGAGI. The CDR3 extends over 15 amino acids. The CDR3 nucleotides read TGTGCCAGCAGCCCGGCTAGCGGGACCACCGGGGAGCTGTTTTTT. Encoded protein: CASSPASGTTGELFF.

V gene TRBV18 combines with J gene TRBJ1-5; D call uncertain. Trimming took 1 base from V and 3 from J, leaving 10 bases between them. Germline values: CDR1 KGHSH, CDR2 LQKENI. This CDR3 region has 15 residues. CDR3 in amino acids: CASSPQGGNNQPQHF. The CDR3 DNA follows: TGTGCCAGCTCACCACAGGGAGGTAACAATCAGCCCCAGCATTTT.

This clone has a handful of counts. The chain carries TRBV7-2 and TRBJ1-5; D possibly corresponds to TRBD1 (6 bases). The CDR3 sequence is 15 residues long. The V end lost 1 base, the J end lost 5 bases, and 12 bases lay between the germline ends. Per the germline V gene, CDR1 is SGHTA and CDR2 is FQGNSA. The CDR3 bases are TGTGCCAGCAGCTTAGATGGCAGGGGAGATCAGCCCCAGCATTTT. Encoded protein: CASSLDGRGDQPQHF.